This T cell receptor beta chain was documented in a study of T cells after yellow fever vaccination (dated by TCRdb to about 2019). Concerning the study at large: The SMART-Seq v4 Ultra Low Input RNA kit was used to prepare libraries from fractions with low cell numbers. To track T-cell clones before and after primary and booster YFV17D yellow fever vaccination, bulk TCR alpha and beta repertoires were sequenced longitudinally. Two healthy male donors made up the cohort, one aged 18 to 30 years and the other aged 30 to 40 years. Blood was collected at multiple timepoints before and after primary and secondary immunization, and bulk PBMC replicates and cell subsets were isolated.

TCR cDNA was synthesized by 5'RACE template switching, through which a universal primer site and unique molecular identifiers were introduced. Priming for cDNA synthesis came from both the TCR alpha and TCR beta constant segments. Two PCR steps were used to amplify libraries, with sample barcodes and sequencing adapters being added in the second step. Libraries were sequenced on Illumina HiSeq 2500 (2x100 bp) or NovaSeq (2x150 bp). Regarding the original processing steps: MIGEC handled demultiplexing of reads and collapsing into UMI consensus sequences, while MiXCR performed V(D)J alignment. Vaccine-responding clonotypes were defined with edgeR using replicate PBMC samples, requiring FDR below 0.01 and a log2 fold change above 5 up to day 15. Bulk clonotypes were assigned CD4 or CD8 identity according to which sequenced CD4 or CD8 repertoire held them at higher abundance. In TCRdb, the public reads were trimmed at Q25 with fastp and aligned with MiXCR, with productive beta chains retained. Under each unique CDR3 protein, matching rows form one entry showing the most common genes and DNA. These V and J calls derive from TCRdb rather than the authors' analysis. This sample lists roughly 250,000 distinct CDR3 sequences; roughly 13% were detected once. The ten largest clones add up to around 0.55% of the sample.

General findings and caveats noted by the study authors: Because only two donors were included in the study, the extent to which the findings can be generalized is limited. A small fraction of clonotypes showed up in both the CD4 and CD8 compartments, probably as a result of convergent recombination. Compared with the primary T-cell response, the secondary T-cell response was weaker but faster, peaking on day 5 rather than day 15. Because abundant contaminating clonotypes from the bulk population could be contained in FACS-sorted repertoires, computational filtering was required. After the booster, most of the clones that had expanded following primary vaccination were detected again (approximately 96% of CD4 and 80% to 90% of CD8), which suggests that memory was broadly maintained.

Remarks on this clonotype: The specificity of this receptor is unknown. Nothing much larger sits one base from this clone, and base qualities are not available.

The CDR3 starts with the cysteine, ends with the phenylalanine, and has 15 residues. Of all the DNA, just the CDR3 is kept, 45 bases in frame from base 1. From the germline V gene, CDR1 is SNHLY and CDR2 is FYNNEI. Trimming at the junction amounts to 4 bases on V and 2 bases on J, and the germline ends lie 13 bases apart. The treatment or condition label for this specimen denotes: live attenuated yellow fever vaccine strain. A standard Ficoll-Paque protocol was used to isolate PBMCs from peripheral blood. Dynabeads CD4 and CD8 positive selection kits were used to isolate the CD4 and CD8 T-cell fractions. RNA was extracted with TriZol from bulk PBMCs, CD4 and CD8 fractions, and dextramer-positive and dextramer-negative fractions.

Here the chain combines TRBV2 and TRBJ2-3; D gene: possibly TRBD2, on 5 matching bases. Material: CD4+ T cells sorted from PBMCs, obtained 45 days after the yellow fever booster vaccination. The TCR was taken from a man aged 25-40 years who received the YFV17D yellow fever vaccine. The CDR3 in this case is CASSGWGEDTDTQYF. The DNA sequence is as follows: TGTGCCAGCAGTGGCTGGGGAGAGGACACAGATACGCAGTATTTT.